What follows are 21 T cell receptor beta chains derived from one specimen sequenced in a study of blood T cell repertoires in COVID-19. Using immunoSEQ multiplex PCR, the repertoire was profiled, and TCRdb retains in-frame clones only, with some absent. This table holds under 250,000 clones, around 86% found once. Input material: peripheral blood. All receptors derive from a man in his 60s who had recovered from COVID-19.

CDR3 sequence: CASSPPGGDTQYF. DNA for the CDR3: TGTGCCAGCAGCCCTCCCGGGGGAGATACGCAGTATTTT. This chain connects TRBV7-2 to TRBJ2-3, with D perhaps matching TRBD2 (6 bases). The germline V gene has CDR1 SGHTA and CDR2 FQGNSA. There are 13 residues in the CDR3. V dropped 5 bases and J dropped 5 bases, with 11 bases sitting between them.

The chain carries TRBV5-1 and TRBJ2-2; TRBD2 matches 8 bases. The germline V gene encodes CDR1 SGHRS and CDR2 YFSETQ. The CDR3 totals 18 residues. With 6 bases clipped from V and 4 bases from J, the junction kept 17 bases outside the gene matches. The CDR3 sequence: CASIPGGRGGLGTGELFF. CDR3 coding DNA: TGCGCCAGCATACCCGGAGGACGGGGGGGCCTGGGCACCGGGGAGCTGTTTTTT.

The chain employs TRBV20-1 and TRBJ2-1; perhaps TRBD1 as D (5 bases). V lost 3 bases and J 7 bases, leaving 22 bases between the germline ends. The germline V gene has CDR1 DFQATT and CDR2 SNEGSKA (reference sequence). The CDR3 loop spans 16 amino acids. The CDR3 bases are TGCAGTGCTAGTTTCGGCAGCAGGGTGATTGTAAATGAGCAGTTCTTC. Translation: CSASFGSRVIVNEQFF.

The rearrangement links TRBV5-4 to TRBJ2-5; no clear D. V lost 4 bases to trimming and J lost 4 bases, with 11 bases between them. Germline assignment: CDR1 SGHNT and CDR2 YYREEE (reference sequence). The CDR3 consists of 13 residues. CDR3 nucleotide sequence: TGTGCCAGCAGCAGCTCGTCCTCAGAGACCCAGTACTTC. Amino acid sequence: CASSSSSSETQYF.

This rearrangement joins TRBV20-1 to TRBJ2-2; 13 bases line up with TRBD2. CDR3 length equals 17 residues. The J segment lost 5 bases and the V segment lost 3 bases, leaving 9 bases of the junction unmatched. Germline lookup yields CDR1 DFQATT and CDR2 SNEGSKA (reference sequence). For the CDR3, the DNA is TGCAGTGCTAGTAAACTAGCGGGGGGGCTGAGGACCGGGGAGCTGTTTTTT. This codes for CSASKLAGGLRTGELFF.

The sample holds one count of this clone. CDR3 sequence reads: CASSLDGALSGNTIYF. CDR3 sequence (DNA): TGTGCCAGCAGCTTAGACGGAGCCTTGTCTGGAAACACCATATATTTT. V is TRBV7-9 and J is TRBJ1-3; no clear D gene. Germline loops: CDR1 SEHNR, CDR2 FQNEAQ (reference sequence). Trimming removed 1 base from V and 1 base from J, with 11 bases in between. CDR3 size: 16 residues.

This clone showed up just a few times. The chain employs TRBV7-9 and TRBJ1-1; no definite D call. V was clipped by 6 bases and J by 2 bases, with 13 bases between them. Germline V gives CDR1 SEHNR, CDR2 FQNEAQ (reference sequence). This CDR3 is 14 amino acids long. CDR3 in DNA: TGTGCCAGCAGGTCCCTCCAGGATAACACTGAAGCTTTCTTT. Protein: CASRSLQDNTEAFF. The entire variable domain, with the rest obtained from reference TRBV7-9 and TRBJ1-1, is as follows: DTGVSQNPRHKITKRGQNVTFRCDPISEHNRLYWYRQTLGQGPEFLTYFQNEAQLEKSRLLSDRFSAERPKGSFSTLEIQRTEQGDSAMYLCASRSLQDNTEAFFGQGTRLTVV.

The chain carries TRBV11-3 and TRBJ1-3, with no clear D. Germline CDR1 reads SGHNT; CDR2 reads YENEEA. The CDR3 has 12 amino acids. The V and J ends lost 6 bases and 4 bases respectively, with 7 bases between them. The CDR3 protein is CASRVGGNTIYF. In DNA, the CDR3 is TGTGCCAGCAGGGTTGGCGGAAACACCATATATTTT.

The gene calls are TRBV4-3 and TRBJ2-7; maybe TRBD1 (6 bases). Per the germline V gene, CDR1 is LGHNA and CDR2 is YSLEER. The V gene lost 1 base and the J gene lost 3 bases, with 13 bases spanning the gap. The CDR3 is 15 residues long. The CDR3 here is CASSQGEQGYYEQYF. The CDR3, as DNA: TGCGCCAGCAGCCAAGGGGAACAGGGCTACTACGAGCAGTACTTC.

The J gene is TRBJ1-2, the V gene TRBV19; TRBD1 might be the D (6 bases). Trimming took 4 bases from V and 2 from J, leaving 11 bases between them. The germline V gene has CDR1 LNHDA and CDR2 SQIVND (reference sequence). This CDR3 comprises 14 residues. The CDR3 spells CASSTRDNNYGYTF. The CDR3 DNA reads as TGTGCCAGTAGTACCCGGGACAACAACTATGGCTACACCTTC.

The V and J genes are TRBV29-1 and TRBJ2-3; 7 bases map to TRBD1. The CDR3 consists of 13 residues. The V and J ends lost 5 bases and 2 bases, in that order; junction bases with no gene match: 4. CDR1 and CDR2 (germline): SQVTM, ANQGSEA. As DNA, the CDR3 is TGCAGCGTTCCCGGGACAGTCACAGATACGCAGTATTTT. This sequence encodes CSVPGTVTDTQYF.

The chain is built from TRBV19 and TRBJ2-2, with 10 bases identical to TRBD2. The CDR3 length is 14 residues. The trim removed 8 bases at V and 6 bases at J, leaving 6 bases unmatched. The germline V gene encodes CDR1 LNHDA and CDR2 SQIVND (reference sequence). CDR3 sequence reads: CASPSGRRSGELFF. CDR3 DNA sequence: TGTGCCAGTCCTAGCGGGAGAAGGTCCGGGGAGCTGTTTTTT.

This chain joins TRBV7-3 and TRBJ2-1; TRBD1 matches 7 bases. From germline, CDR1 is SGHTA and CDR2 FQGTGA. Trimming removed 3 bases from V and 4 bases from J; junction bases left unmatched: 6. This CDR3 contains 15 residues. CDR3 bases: TGTGCCAGCAGCTTCGACAGGGCGAAGTACAATGAGCAGTTCTTC. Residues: CASSFDRAKYNEQFF. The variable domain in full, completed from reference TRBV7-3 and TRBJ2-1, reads GAGVSQTPSNKVTEKGKYVELRCDPISGHTALYWYRQSLGQGPEFLIYFQGTGAADDSGLPNDRFFAVRPEGSVSTLKIQRTERGDSAVYLCASSFDRAKYNEQFFGPGTRLTVL.

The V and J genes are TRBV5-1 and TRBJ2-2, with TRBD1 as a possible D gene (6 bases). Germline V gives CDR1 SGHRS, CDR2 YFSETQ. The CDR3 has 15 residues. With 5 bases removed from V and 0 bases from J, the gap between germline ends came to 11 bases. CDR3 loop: CASRQGPANTGELFF. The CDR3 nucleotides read TGCGCCAGCAGACAGGGCCCCGCGAACACCGGGGAGCTGTTTTTT.

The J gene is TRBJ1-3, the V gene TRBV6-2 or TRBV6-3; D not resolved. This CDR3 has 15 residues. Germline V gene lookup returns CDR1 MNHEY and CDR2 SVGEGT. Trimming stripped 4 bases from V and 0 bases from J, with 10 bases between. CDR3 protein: CASSFRRYSGNTIYF. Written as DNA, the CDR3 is TGTGCCAGCAGTTTTCGGCGGTACTCTGGAAACACCATATATTTT.

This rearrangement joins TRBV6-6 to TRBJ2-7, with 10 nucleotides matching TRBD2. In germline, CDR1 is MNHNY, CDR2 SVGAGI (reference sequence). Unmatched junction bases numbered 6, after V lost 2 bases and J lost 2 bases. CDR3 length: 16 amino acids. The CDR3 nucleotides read TGTGCCAGCAGTTACAATCTAGCGGGGGCAACCTACGAGCAGTACTTC. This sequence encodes CASSYNLAGATYEQYF.

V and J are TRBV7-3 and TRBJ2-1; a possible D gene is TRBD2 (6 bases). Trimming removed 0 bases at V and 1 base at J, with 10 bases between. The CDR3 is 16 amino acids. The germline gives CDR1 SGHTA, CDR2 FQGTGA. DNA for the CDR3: TGTGCCAGCAGCTTAACCCGCGGGGTATCCTACAATGAGCAGTTCTTC. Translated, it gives CASSLTRGVSYNEQFF.

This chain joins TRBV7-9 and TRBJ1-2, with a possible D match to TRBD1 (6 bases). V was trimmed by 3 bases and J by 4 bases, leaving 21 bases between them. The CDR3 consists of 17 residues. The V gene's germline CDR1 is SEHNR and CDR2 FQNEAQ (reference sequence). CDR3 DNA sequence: TGTGCCAGCAGCTTCTCACCAGATCAGACAGGAGCCTATGGCTACACCTTC. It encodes CASSFSPDQTGAYGYTF. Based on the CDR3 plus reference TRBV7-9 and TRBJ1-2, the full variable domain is DTGVSQNPRHKITKRGQNVTFRCDPISEHNRLYWYRQTLGQGPEFLTYFQNEAQLEKSRLLSDRFSAERPKGSFSTLEIQRTEQGDSAMYLCASSFSPDQTGAYGYTFGSGTRLTVV.

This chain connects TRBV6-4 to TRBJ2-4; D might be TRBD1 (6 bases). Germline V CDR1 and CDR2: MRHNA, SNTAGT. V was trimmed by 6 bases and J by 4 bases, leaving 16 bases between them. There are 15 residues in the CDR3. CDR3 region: CASRPWGLQKNIQYF. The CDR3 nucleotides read TGTGCCAGCAGGCCCTGGGGGCTACAGAAAAACATTCAGTACTTC.

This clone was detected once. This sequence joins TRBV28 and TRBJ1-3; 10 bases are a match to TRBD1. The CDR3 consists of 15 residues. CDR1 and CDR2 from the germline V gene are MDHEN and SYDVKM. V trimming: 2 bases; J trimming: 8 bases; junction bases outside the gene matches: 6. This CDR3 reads CASSLGRQGADTIYF. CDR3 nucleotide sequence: TGTGCCAGCAGTTTAGGGCGACAGGGGGCGGACACCATATATTTT.

The CDR3 protein is CASSQGANQPQHF. CDR3 DNA sequence: TGTGCCAGCAGCCAAGGGGCAAATCAGCCCCAGCATTTT. V is TRBV3-1 (or the pseudogene TRBV3-2) and J is TRBJ1-5; D is undetermined. The CDR3 extends over 13 amino acids. CDR1 is LGHDT, CDR2 YNNKEL, per germline (reference sequence). V lost 1 base and J lost 4, with 5 bases in between.